The subject of this entry is one T cell receptor beta chain. Generated by immunoSEQ multiplex PCR, the TCRdb table keeps only in-frame clones and is missing some. The sample carries about 110,000 clones, 75% to 95% recorded once. This specimen comes from a study of control samples from healthy donors and cancer patients. CDR1 and CDR2 (germline): MNHEY, SVGAGI. Trimming removed 9 bases at V and 2 bases at J, with 6 bases between. The CDR3 spans 11 residues. The sequence was collected from a human donor in good health. The donor label of this sample is uncertain. Specimen: blood. The genes are TRBV6-5 and TRBJ2-3; no clear D. The CDR3 here is CASEFTDTQYF. The CDR3 bases are TGTGCCAGTGAGTTCACAGATACGCAGTATTTT.